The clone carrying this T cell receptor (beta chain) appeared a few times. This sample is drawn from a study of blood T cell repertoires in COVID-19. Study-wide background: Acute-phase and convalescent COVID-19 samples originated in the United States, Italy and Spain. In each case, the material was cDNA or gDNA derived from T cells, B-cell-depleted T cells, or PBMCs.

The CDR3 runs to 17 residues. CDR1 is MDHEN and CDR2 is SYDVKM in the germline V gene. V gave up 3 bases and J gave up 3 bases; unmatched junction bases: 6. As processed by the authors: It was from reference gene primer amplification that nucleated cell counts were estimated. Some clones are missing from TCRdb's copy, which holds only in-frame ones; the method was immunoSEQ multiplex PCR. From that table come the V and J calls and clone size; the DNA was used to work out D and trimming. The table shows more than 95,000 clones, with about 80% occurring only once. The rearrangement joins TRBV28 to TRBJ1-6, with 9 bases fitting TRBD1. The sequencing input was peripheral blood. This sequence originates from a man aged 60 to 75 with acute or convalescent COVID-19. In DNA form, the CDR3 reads TGTGCCAGCAGTTTCCCTGGGACAGGGATCTATAATTCACCCCTCCACTTT. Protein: CASSFPGTGIYNSPLHF. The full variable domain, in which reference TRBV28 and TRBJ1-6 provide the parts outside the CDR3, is DVKVTQSSRYLVKRTGEKVFLECVQDMDHENMFWYRQDPGLGLRLIYFSYDVKMKEKGDIPEGYSVSREKKERFSLILESASTNQTSMYLCASSFPGTGIYNSPLHFGNGTRLTVT.